Listed below are T cell receptor beta chains from one sample, sequenced in a study of metastatic and nonmetastatic thyroid tumors. Using MiXCR, TCRdb reanalyzed the PCR reads. The repertoire holds 85,000 to 95,000 clones, with about 16% as singletons. The sample consisted of blood. The receptors were sampled from a female donor with papillary thyroid cancer or a benign thyroid nodule (not recorded which). Some clones in this sample may be carry-over from other donors' samples. CDR3s include the opening cysteine and the closing phenylalanine or tryptophan. D genes are given only for firm matches. Clone size appears in some rows only: once, few, many, or a class for an expanded clone.

TGTGCCACCAGTGACCCAAAAACACGGGTCTCCTACAATGAGCAGTTCTTC,CATSDPKTRVSYNEQFF,NA,17,TRBJ2-1,TRBV24-1,NA
TGTGCCAGTAGGGACCCTCGCGGAGGGTCCAATCAGCCCCAGCATTTT,CASRDPRGGSNQPQHF,many,16,TRBJ1-5,TRBV19,NA
TGTGCCAGCAGCTCGGGACATTTGACTGAAGAGCAGTACTTC,CASSSGHLTEEQYF,few,14,TRBJ2-7,TRBV12-3/TRBV12-4,NA
TGTGCCAGAGAAGGGATCTTAAGGACTTTATACAACACCGGGGAGCTGTTTTTT,CAREGILRTLYNTGELFF,few,18,TRBJ2-2,TRBV6-2/TRBV6-3,NA
TGTGCCAGCAGCTTAAGTGGCAGCGGGAGTGATCAGCCCCAGCATTTT,CASSLSGSGSDQPQHF,many,16,TRBJ1-5,TRBV7-8,NA
TGTGCCTGGGGCTTGGGACTAGAGTCCGAGCAGTACTTC,CAWGLGLESEQYF,many,13,TRBJ2-7,TRBV30,TRBD2
TGTGTCAGTAGCGGGACAGTAGCAACCGGGGATCTGTTTTTT,CVSSGTVATGDLFF,NA,14,TRBJ2-2,TRBV19,NA
TGTGTCAGCATCCGTGGACAGTTGAACACTGAAGCTTTCTTT,CVSIRGQLNTEAFF,few,14,TRBJ1-1,TRBV6-1,NA
TGTGACAGCAGCTACGTAGCGACCTCCCAAACGAACACCGGGGAGCTGTTTTTT,CDSSYVATSQTNTGELFF,once,18,TRBJ2-2,TRBV11-1,NA
TGTGCCAGCAGCTTTTGGGCAGGGGGCCGCGACATTCAGTACTTC,CASSFWAGGRDIQYF,NA,15,TRBJ2-4,TRBV7-3,TRBD1
TGTGCCAGCAGCCGAGAGGGGTTTCACGAGCAGTACTTC,CASSREGFHEQYF,many,13,TRBJ2-7,TRBV7-9,NA
TGTGCCTGGAGTGCCGGGGACAGGGTAGGGCATGAGCAGTTCTTC,CAWSAGDRVGHEQFF,many,15,TRBJ2-1,TRBV30,TRBD1
TGTGCCAGCAGCAGGTTGGACAGCCTCAGCTCCTATAATTCACCCCTCCACTTT,CASSRLDSLSSYNSPLHF,many,18,TRBJ1-6,TRBV5-6,NA
TGCAGTGCCGAGGACTTAACCTCCTACAATGAGCAGTTCTTC,CSAEDLTSYNEQFF,NA,14,TRBJ2-1,TRBV20-1,NA
TGCAGTGCTAGAGATTGGCGGGGGGTGGCTCAGCCCCAGCATTTT,CSARDWRGVAQPQHF,NA,15,TRBJ1-5,TRBV20-1,NA
TGCAGTGCCAGTCAGGGGTGGGATGGCTACACCTTC,CSASQGWDGYTF,many,12,TRBJ1-2,TRBV20-1,NA
TGTGCCAGCAGCCAAGGACTAAAAGATACGCAGTATTTT,CASSQGLKDTQYF,NA,13,TRBJ2-3,TRBV14,NA
TGTGCCAGCAGTAGCGGGGGGGCGGAGACAGATACGCAGTATTTT,CASSSGGAETDTQYF,many,15,TRBJ2-3,TRBV6-4,TRBD2
TGTGCCAGCAGTCGTTTGAGACAGGGGGCTTCTACGCAGTATTTT,CASSRLRQGASTQYF,many,15,TRBJ2-3,TRBV6-1,TRBD1
TGTGCCAGCAGCCCGGGGGCCAGGGTGGGTGGCTACACCTTC,CASSPGARVGGYTF,many,14,TRBJ1-2,TRBV7-2,NA
TGTGCCAGCAGTTCTGACATTAGCTTGGGGCTCATAGATACGCAGTATTTT,CASSSDISLGLIDTQYF,few,17,TRBJ2-3,TRBV6-2/TRBV6-3,NA
TGTGCCAGCAGTGAAGGAGCCCTGGGGCAGGGAAACTATGGCTACACCTTC,CASSEGALGQGNYGYTF,many,17,TRBJ1-2,TRBV2,NA
TGTGCCAGCAGAAACAGTCCCTCCTACGAGCAGTACTTC,CASRNSPSYEQYF,NA,13,TRBJ2-7,TRBV7-8,NA
TGCAGTGCGAAGCAGGGCCCCTACAATGAGCAGTTCTTC,CSAKQGPYNEQFF,few,13,TRBJ2-1,TRBV20-1,NA
TGTGCCAGCAGCCAAGGGGCTGGTGGCCTTCGGGGAGGCTACACCTTC,CASSQGAGGLRGGYTF,many,16,TRBJ1-2,TRBV3-1,NA
TGTGCCAGCAGCTTAGTGGGGGGACTCCTCACAGATACGCAGTATTTT,CASSLVGGLLTDTQYF,many,16,TRBJ2-3,TRBV11-1,NA
TGTGCCAGCAGCACCCGGGCGGGGGGGACAGATACGCAGTATTTT,CASSTRAGGTDTQYF,many,15,TRBJ2-3,TRBV3-1,TRBD2
TGTGCTAGCAGCTGGACTAGCGGGGGTCAAGAGACCCAGTACTTC,CASSWTSGGQETQYF,NA,15,TRBJ2-5,TRBV7-7,TRBD2
TGTGCCAGCAGCTTGGAGGGCAGCGCTAATGAAAAACTGTTTTTT,CASSLEGSANEKLFF,few,15,TRBJ1-4,TRBV5-5,NA
TGTGCCAGTAGTATCCGGGACAGGGGTTTTAGTACTGAAGCTTTCTTT,CASSIRDRGFSTEAFF,many,16,TRBJ1-1,TRBV19,TRBD1
TGTGCCAGCAGTGAGAGGGGGAGCACTGAAGCTTTCTTT,CASSERGSTEAFF,many,13,TRBJ1-1,TRBV6-1,NA
TGTGCCAGCAGCACGGGGATTTCTGGAAACACCATATATTTT,CASSTGISGNTIYF,many,14,TRBJ1-3,TRBV27,NA
TGTGCCAGCCACGTAAGAGGGGGGGGGACTGAAGCTTTCTTT,CASHVRGGGTEAFF,many,14,TRBJ1-1,TRBV27,NA
TGTGCCAGCACCCCTTGGACAGGGATCACTGAAGCTTTCTTT,CASTPWTGITEAFF,many,14,TRBJ1-1,TRBV11-2,TRBD1
TGCGCCACTTTGCGACAGGCCCAAGAGACCCAGTACTTC,CATLRQAQETQYF,many,13,TRBJ2-5,TRBV10-1,NA
TGTGCCACCGGTCGGGGGGTAACCTACGAGCAGTACTTC,CATGRGVTYEQYF,many,13,TRBJ2-7,TRBV6-1,TRBD2
TGTGCCAGCAGTTCACAGGGTTCTGGAAACACCATATATTTT,CASSSQGSGNTIYF,many,14,TRBJ1-3,TRBV7-3,NA
TGTGCCAGCAGTGAGCAGTTGTTGACGGTCTATGGCTACACCTTC,CASSEQLLTVYGYTF,NA,15,TRBJ1-2,TRBV9,NA
TGCAGTGCTAGTACCTCCTTTCGGTATACCTATGGCTACACCTTC,CSASTSFRYTYGYTF,many,15,TRBJ1-2,TRBV20-1,NA
TGTGCCAGTAGTATCTCGGTGGGGGCCGCTCCAGAGCAGTACTTC,CASSISVGAAPEQYF,few,15,TRBJ2-7,TRBV19,NA
TGTGCCAGCAGCAGCTTAAGACAGGGGAATTCTGAAGCTTTCTTT,CASSSLRQGNSEAFF,NA,15,TRBJ1-1,TRBV5-6,TRBD1
TGTGCCAGCAGCGTAGCTCCGGGCCAGGAGACCCAGTACTTC,CASSVAPGQETQYF,many,14,TRBJ2-5,TRBV9,NA
TGTGCCGCCAAGGGGAACGGGCACTATGGCTACACCTTC,CAAKGNGHYGYTF,many,13,TRBJ1-2,TRBV28,NA
TGCGCCAGAAGCTCCGACCCCCCCTACGAGCAGTACTTC,CARSSDPPYEQYF,NA,13,TRBJ2-7,TRBV5-1,NA
TGTGCCAGCAGCCCGCCGGAGGGGGCTGGGTCACCCCTCCACTTT,CASSPPEGAGSPLHF,many,15,TRBJ1-6,TRBV9,TRBD1
TGCGCCAGCAGCCAAGGAGGAGATAACACTGAAGCTTTCTTT,CASSQGGDNTEAFF,many,14,TRBJ1-1,TRBV4-1,NA
TGTGCCAGCAGTCGGGGGCACGATAGCAATCAGCCCCAGCATTTT,CASSRGHDSNQPQHF,many,15,TRBJ1-5,TRBV12-3/TRBV12-4,NA
TGCAGTGCTCGTGGTAGCAGACCTTACAATGAGCAGTTCTTC,CSARGSRPYNEQFF,many,14,TRBJ2-1,TRBV20-1,NA